Described below is a single T cell receptor (beta chain) sequence and its context. V lost 0 bases, J lost 9 bases, and 17 bases lay in between. The CDR3 sequence is 16 residues long. Germline CDR1 is MNHEY and CDR2 is SMNVEV (reference sequence). This record belongs to a study of blood T cell repertoires in COVID-19. Looking at the study overall: Sources were T cells, B-cell-depleted T cells, or PBMCs; the material itself was cDNA or gDNA.

The table came from immunoSEQ multiplex PCR; TCRdb's copy has only in-frame clones and leaves some out. The sample carries 95,000 to 110,000 clones, roughly 91% recorded once. The sequenced sample was peripheral blood. The J gene is TRBJ2-2, the V gene TRBV27; a possible D gene is TRBD2 (6 bases). This TCR was recovered from a human donor in a cohort sampled during active COVID-19. DNA for the CDR3: TGTGCCAGCAGTTTATCCGGTAGCGGCGGAGTTAGGGAGCTGTTTTTT. It specifies CASSLSGSGGVRELFF.